This T cell receptor beta chain was sequenced in a study of T cells in Graves' hyperthyroidism and ophthalmopathy (dated by TCRdb to between 2018 and 2020). Regarding the study in general: Peripheral blood samples were taken at initial diagnosis, before any treatment was given. Following sampling, methimazole starting at 30 mg daily was given to hyperthyroidism patients, and high-dose intravenous methylprednisolone was given to ophthalmopathy patients. To identify TCR V-J signatures that set the groups apart, the researchers used a discovery cohort of 100 or so patients, made up of 43 with Graves' ophthalmopathy and 57 with stable Graves' hyperthyroidism. Prospective prediction of ophthalmopathy was tested in an independent validation cohort of 18 hyperthyroidism patients and some 17 patients who later progressed to ophthalmopathy. The 100 discovery patients were randomly divided into training and test sets at a 7:3 ratio. According to the paper, TCR Vbeta CDR3 sequencing was carried out on more than 120 peripheral blood samples, which came from 40 to 45 ophthalmopathy, about 75 hyperthyroidism and around 17 progressor patients. Thyroid tissue and blood T-cell repertoires from six or seven Graves' hyperthyroidism patients were also compared in the study.

The TCR beta CDR3 regions were amplified from RNA transcripts. The first round of RT-PCR for the TCR CDR3 was performed with the HTBI primer set and the Qiagen OneStep RT-PCR kit. The libraries were constructed in a second round of multiplex PCR and then size-selected and purified. Paired-end sequencing of the libraries was performed with 100 bp reads on an Illumina HiSeq2000. Under the source paper's analysis protocol: Raw data were processed with SOAPnuke, discarding reads with adapters, uncalled bases, mean Phred below 15, or no exact constant-primer or identifier match. COPE v1.2.5 was used to merge the high-quality paired reads, and each unique nucleotide sequence was defined as a clonotype. MiTCR v1.1 was used to align the clonotypes against IMGT TRBV, TRBD and TRBJ reference segments. The analysis was restricted to V-J combinations with a frequency above 0.0001, which together covered 98% to 99.2% of the repertoires. A TCS score was defined as the ratio of F50 (clonal expansion) to E x V (chaos), with BLOSUM62-based TCRdist applied between CDR3 peptides within each V-J. Welch's t-statistics and random forest reduced 450 to 600 V-J features to 10 to 15, which were used in a naive Bayes classifier (R e1071). TCRdb trimmed the raw reads at Q25, called clones with MiXCR and kept productive beta chains. Rows matching on CDR3 protein sequence are summarized as one entry with the most common DNA and genes. TCRdb's processing, not the study's, gives the V and J calls here. The sample table holds hundreds of thousands of distinct CDR3 sequences, of which 12% to 15% were seen once. 10% of the sample is taken by the ten largest.

Stable Graves' hyperthyroidism was defined as no progression to ophthalmopathy during 18 months of follow-up. Hyperthyroidism patients were aged 18 to 65 years and newly diagnosed, with disease duration of less than 2 months. The study excluded patients with uncontrolled infections, other autoimmune diseases, pregnancy or lactation. Clinical symptoms, serum thyroxine and TRAb, thyroid ultrasound, and orbital computed tomography formed the basis for the diagnoses. Ficoll-Paque density gradient centrifugation was used to isolate PBMCs from about 10 ml of fresh peripheral blood. Total RNA was extracted with Trizol reagent, and quality was checked on an Agilent 2100 Bioanalyzer. At the junction V is shortened by 1 base and J by 1 base; bases outside the gene matches: 6. According to the germline V gene (reference sequence), CDR1 reads LGHDT and CDR2 reads YNNKEL. From its cysteine to its phenylalanine, the CDR3 spans 17 amino acids. Only the CDR3 DNA is retained, 51 bases long and in frame from the first base.

The paper's findings and limits, for the study overall: In validation, progression to ophthalmopathy was predicted by the model with around 71% sensitivity and roughly 76% specificity, a median of approximately 6.5 months before onset. Sample size was not statistically predetermined, and investigators were not blinded to group allocation. Most expanded thyroid clonotypes (frequency above 0.001) were also detected in blood, suggesting blood repertoires may reflect thyroid immune responses. A 13 V-J signature model separated ophthalmopathy from stable hyperthyroidism, with over 85% sensitivity and 81.08% specificity in cross-validation and 80%/75% in testing.

About this clonotype: The antigen it recognizes is unknown. No base qualities exist here, and no much larger clone lies one base off it.

Sample: blood. The source of this sequence is a woman between 18 and 30 years old with Graves' hyperthyroidism. The chain is made from TRBV3-1 and TRBJ2-5; the junction holds 10 bases that match TRBD2. The CDR3 sequence is CASSQVSSGRFQETQYF. The nucleotide sequence reads as follows: TGTGCCAGCAGCCAAGTATCTAGCGGGAGATTCCAAGAGACCCAGTACTTC.